This is a list of T cell receptor beta chains from one sample in a study of PD-1 blockade in mismatch repair-deficient tumors. The protocol was immunoSEQ multiplex PCR, while the TCRdb copy is restricted to in-frame clones and leaves out a portion. The table has about 68,000 clones, 70% to 80% seen once. Sequences were derived from peripheral blood, sampled 2 weeks after starting pembrolizumab. Source of these receptors: an adult with mismatch repair-deficient cancer. CDR3s include the opening cysteine and the closing phenylalanine or tryptophan. The D gene is left open where the match is weak. Expanded clones get a size class; other rows say once, few or many, or leave the size out.

TRBV14	TRBJ2-1	TRBD2	-	TGTGCCAGCAGCCAAGATCATGGTAGCGGGATCCGGCTCATGGGTGAGCAGTTCTTC	CASSQDHGSGIRLMGEQFF
TRBV15	TRBJ1-5	-	-	TGTGCCACCAGCAGAGAAGGCACTCGCCAGCCCCAGCATTTT	CATSREGTRQPQHF
TRBV21-1	TRBJ2-4	-	-	TGTGCCAGCAGCAAAGCCGGGGAAATAGCCAAAAACATTCAGTACTTC	CASSKAGEIAKNIQYF
TRBV7-8	TRBJ2-7	TRBD2	once	TGTGCCAGCAGCTCCGGGACTAGCGGCCGCGAGCAGTACTTC	CASSSGTSGREQYF
TRBV10-3	TRBJ2-1	TRBD2	-	TGTGCCATCAGTGAAGCGTCTAGCGGGAACTACAATGAGCAGTTCTTC	CAISEASSGNYNEQFF
TRBV12-5	TRBJ1-4	TRBD1	once	TGTGCTAGTGGAGGGGACAGGGCTACCGCAACTAATGAAAAACTGTTTTTT	CASGGDRATATNEKLFF
TRBV30	TRBJ1-4	TRBD1	-	TGTGCCTGGAGTGTAGAACAGGGGGGATATGAAAAACTGTTTTTT	CAWSVEQGGYEKLFF
TRBV7-6	TRBJ1-1	-	-	TGTGCCAGCAGACTAGTTCTGAACACTGAAGCTTTCTTT	CASRLVLNTEAFF
TRBV19	TRBJ1-2	-	-	TGTGCCAGTACCCTAGACTCAACCGAGGGCGGCTACACCTTC	CASTLDSTEGGYTF
TRBV27	TRBJ2-7	-	-	TGTGCCAGCGGATTCGGTAGCGGCGACTACGAGCAGTACTTC	CASGFGSGDYEQYF
TRBV2	TRBJ1-4	TRBD1	few	TGTGCCAGCAGACAGGGGGCGCTTACTGAAAAACTGTTTTTT	CASRQGALTEKLFF
TRBV19	TRBJ1-2	TRBD1	-	TGTGCCAGTAGTTCTCAGGGGGTGGTGCGTGGCTACACCTTC	CASSSQGVVRGYTF
TRBV2	TRBJ2-7	TRBD2	-	TGTGCCAGCAGCGGACTAGGGGACTACGAGCAGTACTTC	CASSGLGDYEQYF
TRBV4-1	TRBJ2-7	TRBD2	-	TGCGCCAGCAGCCAAGATTGGAGACTAGCGGGAGCCTACGAGCAGTACTTC	CASSQDWRLAGAYEQYF
TRBV28	TRBJ1-1	-	few	TGTGCCAGCTGGGCGCGGGGGGTGAGTGGTCGAGCTTTCTTT	CASWARGVSGRAFF
TRBV19	TRBJ1-1	TRBD1	once	TGTGCCAGTAGGGGAAGAACGGGACAGGGGAACACTGAAGCTTTCTTT	CASRGRTGQGNTEAFF
TRBV18	TRBJ2-5	-	-	TGTGCCAGCTCAGGGGCACTTGGGACTCAAGAGACCCAGTACTTC	CASSGALGTQETQYF
TRBV18	TRBJ2-6	TRBD2	-	TGTGCCAGCTCACCGCCTCCGGGACTAGCGGGCCTCTCTGGGGCCAACGTCCTGACTTTC	CASSPPPGLAGLSGANVLTF
TRBV7-9	TRBJ2-3	-	few	TGTGCCAGCAGTCCCCGGGGGCCAGATACGCAGTATTTT	CASSPRGPDTQYF
TRBV2	TRBJ2-1	-	-	TGTGCCAGCAGCCTCGAGAATGAGCAGTTCTTC	CASSLENEQFF
TRBV7-3	TRBJ2-1	-	-	TGTGCCAGCAGCCCGGGACGAAGGAGCTCCTACAATGAGCAGTTCTTC	CASSPGRRSSYNEQFF
TRBV6-5	TRBJ2-2	TRBD2	-	TGTGCCACGTTTAGCGGGAGTGGGGCCGGGGAGCTGTTTTTT	CATFSGSGAGELFF
TRBV30	TRBJ2-7	TRBD2	once	TGTGCCTGGAGCGCGGGACTAGCGGGAGTTTACGAGCAGTACTTC	CAWSAGLAGVYEQYF
TRBV18	TRBJ2-4	TRBD2	-	TGTGCCAGCTCACCGGGACTAGCAGCCAAAAACATTCAGTACTTC	CASSPGLAAKNIQYF
TRBV15	TRBJ2-7	TRBD1	medium-sized	TGTGCCACCAGCCTAGGACAGGGATCCTACGAGCAGTACTTC	CATSLGQGSYEQYF
TRBV5-1	TRBJ2-2	TRBD1	once	TGCGCCAGCAGCTCCCAGTCGATTTTGACAGGGGGGGTCGGGGAGCTGTTTTTT	CASSSQSILTGGVGELFF
TRBV18	TRBJ2-7	TRBD2	-	TGTGCCAGCTCATTAAACGGAGCGGGAGACCAATACGAGCAGTACTTC	CASSLNGAGDQYEQYF
TRBV18	TRBJ2-7	-	-	TGTGCCAGCTCACCGGGAATAGGACAGAACTACGAGCAGTACTTC	CASSPGIGQNYEQYF
TRBV5-4	TRBJ2-3	-	few	TGTGCCAGCAGGGTTGATTCTAGCACAGATACGCAGTATTTT	CASRVDSSTDTQYF
TRBV9	TRBJ1-5	-	-	TGTGCCAGCAGCCCGGGGCAGTACAATCAGCCCCAGCATTTT	CASSPGQYNQPQHF
TRBV6-1	TRBJ2-3	TRBD2	-	TGTGCCAGCAGTGAGGAGCGGGGCAGCACAGATACGCAGTATTTT	CASSEERGSTDTQYF
TRBV4-3	TRBJ2-1	-	-	TGCGCCAGCAGCCCGGGACAAATGTACAATGAGCAGTTCTTC	CASSPGQMYNEQFF
TRBV7-9	TRBJ1-4	-	-	TGTGCCAGCAGCCCGTGGGTTGCAACTAATGAAAAACTGTTTTTT	CASSPWVATNEKLFF